This T cell receptor (beta chain) was captured by sequencing in a study of radiation and T cells in renal cell carcinoma. As for the study in general: Nephrectomy followed 15 Gy stereotactic body radiation by 4 weeks. Notes on the study in general: No pretreatment tumor biopsies were available for baseline clonotypes.

Time point defined: blood 2 weeks post-SBRT. Treatment of the sample: 15 Gy SBRT to primary tumor, nephrectomy 4 weeks later. Radiation-treated patients gave blood at baseline, week 2 and week 4. The tumor was a clear cell renal cell carcinoma. CDR3 size: 12 residues. This clone was seen a handful of times. The antigen remains unidentified. The data were produced by immunoSEQ multiplex PCR, yet TCRdb's version contains in-frame clones alone and is incomplete. The sample holds approximately 75,000 clones; more than 75% are singletons and the top ten take almost 6%. This receptor was identified in a man aged 55 to 70 with renal cell carcinoma. The chain uses TRBV12-1 and TRBJ2-1; the table's D gene call, TRBD2, was not cross checked with the DNA. TRBV12-1 is flagged as a pseudogene. Sequencing used blood, obtained from a patient whose treatment included radiotherapy and nephrectomy. As DNA, the CDR3 is TGTGCCAGCAGCTTTGTCGGGATCCCGCAGTTCTTC. Its translation is CASSFVGIPQFF.